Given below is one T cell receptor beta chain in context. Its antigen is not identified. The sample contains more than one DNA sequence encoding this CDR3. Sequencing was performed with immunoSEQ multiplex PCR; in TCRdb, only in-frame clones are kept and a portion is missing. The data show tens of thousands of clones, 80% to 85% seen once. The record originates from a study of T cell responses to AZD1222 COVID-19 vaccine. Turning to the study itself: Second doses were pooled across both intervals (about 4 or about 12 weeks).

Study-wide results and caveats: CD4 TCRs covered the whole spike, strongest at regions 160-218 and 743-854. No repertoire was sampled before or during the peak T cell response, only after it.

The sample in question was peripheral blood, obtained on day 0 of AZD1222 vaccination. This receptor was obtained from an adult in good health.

CDR3 DNA: TGTGCCATCAGTGAGGGGAGACCTAACACTGAAGCTTTCTTT. Protein sequence: CAISEGRPNTEAFF. The rearrangement links TRBV10-3 to TRBJ1-1; D is ambiguous. V was trimmed by 2 bases and J by 2 bases, leaving 9 bases between them. The CDR3 runs to 14 residues. From germline, CDR1 is ENHRY and CDR2 SYGVKD.